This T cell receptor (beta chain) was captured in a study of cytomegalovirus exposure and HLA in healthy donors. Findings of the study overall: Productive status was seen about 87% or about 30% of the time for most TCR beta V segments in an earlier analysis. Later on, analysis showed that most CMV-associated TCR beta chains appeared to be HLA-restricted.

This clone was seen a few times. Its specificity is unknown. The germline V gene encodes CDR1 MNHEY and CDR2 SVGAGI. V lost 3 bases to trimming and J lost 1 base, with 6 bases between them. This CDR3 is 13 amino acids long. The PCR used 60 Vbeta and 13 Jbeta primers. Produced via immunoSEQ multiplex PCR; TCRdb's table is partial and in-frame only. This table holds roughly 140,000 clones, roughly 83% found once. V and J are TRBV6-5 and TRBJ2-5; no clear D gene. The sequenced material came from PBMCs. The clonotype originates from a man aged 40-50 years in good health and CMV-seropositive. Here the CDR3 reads CASSYGVQETQYF. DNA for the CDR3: TGTGCCAGCAGTTATGGAGTCCAAGAGACCCAGTACTTC.